Shown below are 30 T cell receptor beta chains from a single sample sequenced in a study of blood T cells in healthy people across ages. Sample-barcoded 5' priming and a J-beta primer mix drove a second PCR of about 6 to 12 cycles. MiXCR, run by TCRdb on the 5' RACE reads, gives a single entry per CDR3 protein. The data show hundreds of thousands of distinct CDR3 sequences, roughly 60% seen once. The sample taken for sequencing was blood. Every receptor here comes from a young man in good health.

V is TRBV20-1 and J is TRBJ2-1; no reliable D call. The CDR3 consists of 15 residues. Germline CDR1 reads DFQATT; CDR2 reads SNEGSKA (reference sequence). V shed 3 bases and J shed 3 bases, with 15 bases lying between them. The CDR3 nucleotides read TGCAGTGCTAGCCTCCATTTTTTGGGCTACAATGAGCAGTTCTTC. Translating it yields CSASLHFLGYNEQFF.

This CDR3 is CASSLFDSADTQYF. The DNA for the CDR3 is TGTGCCAGCAGTTTATTTGACAGCGCAGATACGCAGTATTTT. V usage is TRBV27 and J usage is TRBJ2-3; TRBD1 might be the D (5 bases). Germline loops: CDR1 MNHEY, CDR2 SMNVEV (reference sequence). The CDR3 spans 14 residues. V was trimmed by 1 base and J by 4 bases, leaving 9 bases between them.

This clonotype was seen once. The chain uses TRBV20-1 and TRBJ1-1; TRBD1 matches 9 bases. This CDR3 region has 15 residues. J was trimmed by 1 base and V by 0 bases; bases with no gene match: 3. Germline CDR1 reads DFQATT; CDR2 reads SNEGSKA (reference sequence). The CDR3 DNA follows: TGCAGTGCTAGAGACTCGGGACAGGGGAACACTGAAGCTTTCTTT. Amino acids: CSARDSGQGNTEAFF.

The V call is TRBV27, the J call TRBJ2-7, with TRBD2 identical over 8 bases. V shed 2 bases and J 5 bases; nucleotides not matched to a gene: 11. Looked up from germline, CDR1 is MNHEY and CDR2 is SMNVEV (reference sequence). This CDR3 is 16 amino acids long. The CDR3 sequence is CASSLPPWTSIHEQYF. The CDR3 coding sequence is TGTGCCAGCAGTTTACCACCTTGGACTAGCATCCACGAGCAGTACTTC.

V usage is TRBV12-3 or TRBV12-4 and J usage is TRBJ2-3; D is unclear. Trimming took off 2 bases at V and 7 bases at J, with 13 bases between the two ends. This CDR3 contains 14 residues. Here the CDR3 DNA reads TGTGCCAGCAGTTTATTTGCCCTACCGTATACGCAGTATTTT. Protein: CASSLFALPYTQYF.

The chain carries TRBV15 and TRBJ2-4; D is undetermined. The closer fit of TRBJ2-7 to the DNA end suggests the J call may be wrong. This CDR3 is built from 14 residues. Looked up from germline, CDR1 is LNHNV and CDR2 is YYDKDF (reference sequence). As DNA, the CDR3 is TGTGCCACCATGAACCGGCACAGCTCCTACGAGCAGTACTTC. This encodes CATMNRHSSYEQYF.

The chain employs TRBV20-1 and TRBJ2-6; the D is unclear. Germline-derived CDR1 and CDR2 are DFQATT and SNEGSKA (reference sequence). The CDR3 has 14 amino acids. V was pared by 6 bases and J by 0 bases, with 9 bases between. CDR3 sequence (DNA): TGCAGTGCCCCCGACGGCTCTGGGGCCAACGTCCTGACTTTC. It specifies CSAPDGSGANVLTF.

The chain carries TRBV4-1 and TRBJ2-5, with 8 bases aligning to TRBD2. Per the germline V gene, CDR1 is MGHRA and CDR2 is YSYEKL. The CDR3 spans 17 residues. The junction had 11 bases not matched to a gene; V was cut back by 0 bases and J by 5 bases. The CDR3 bases are TGCGCCAGCAGCCAAGAGAGAGTGGGGACTAGTTTCGAGACCCAGTACTTC. Translated: CASSQERVGTSFETQYF.

The rearrangement links TRBV27 to TRBJ2-1; 9 bases fit TRBD2. This CDR3 contains 15 residues. In germline, CDR1 is MNHEY, CDR2 SMNVEV (reference sequence). V gave up 5 bases and J gave up 8 bases; unmatched junction bases: 10. CDR3 coding DNA: TGTGCCAGCAGTCTAGCGGGATCAAGGTTCGATGAGCAGTTCTTC. Translation: CASSLAGSRFDEQFF.

The CDR3 region has the DNA TGTGCCAGCAGCCAAGATGCGGAGGAGCACAGCTACGAGCAGTACTTC. It encodes CASSQDAEEHSYEQYF. The chain links TRBV4-2 to TRBJ2-7; the D gene is possibly TRBD2 (5 bases). CDR3 length: 16 amino acids. Trimming took off 0 bases at V and 3 bases at J, with 15 bases between the two ends. Per germline, CDR1 LGHNA and CDR2 YNFKEQ.

J is TRBJ2-3 and V is TRBV6-5; D is uncertain. Trimming shortened V by 0 bases and J by 2 bases, and 9 bases separated the two germline ends. This CDR3 has 15 residues. CDR1 and CDR2 (germline): MNHEY, SVGAGI. CDR3 sequence (DNA): TGTGCCAGCAGTTACTCGCCAGTCTCCACAGATACGCAGTATTTT. Translation gives CASSYSPVSTDTQYF.

The J gene is TRBJ2-7, the V gene TRBV29-1; D possibly corresponds to TRBD1 (6 bases). The CDR3 runs to 14 residues. Trimming took off 5 bases at V and 3 bases at J, with 17 bases between the two ends. Germline CDR1 reads SQVTM; CDR2 reads ANQGSEA. The CDR3 DNA reads as TGCAGCGTTCAGGTCCAGGGGTCACGCTACGAGCAGTACTTC. Encoded protein: CSVQVQGSRYEQYF.

The genes are TRBV7-2 and TRBJ2-1; TRBD2 is a possible D gene (6 bases). CDR1 is SGHTA and CDR2 is FQGNSA in the germline V gene. This CDR3 has 12 residues. The ends were cut back, 0 bases at V and 12 bases at J, with 9 bases in the middle. Here the CDR3 reads CASSLAGGVQFF. The CDR3, as DNA: TGTGCCAGCAGCTTAGCCGGCGGGGTGCAGTTCTTC. Full variable domain (remainder filled in from reference TRBV7-2 and TRBJ2-1): GAGVSQSPSNKVTEKGKDVELRCDPISGHTALYWYRQSLGQGLEFLIYFQGNSAPDKSGLPSDRFSAERTGGSVSTLTIQRTQQEDSAVYLCASSLAGGVQFFGPGTRLTVL.

In its sample, this clonotype was seen a few times. The chain couples TRBV29-1 to TRBJ1-1; 7 bases match TRBD1. The CDR3 is 14 residues long. V lost 3 bases to trimming and J lost 5 bases; unmatched junction nucleotides: 9. Germline lookup yields CDR1 SQVTM and CDR2 ANQGSEA. DNA for the CDR3: TGCAGCGTTGAGTTCTCGACAGGGCAAACTGAAGCTTTCTTT. Its protein product is CSVEFSTGQTEAFF.

The rearrangement joins TRBV20-1 to TRBJ2-4, with unresolved D. The J call may be in error: the DNA end matches TRBJ2-7 better. CDR3 length equals 15 residues. The germline V gene encodes CDR1 DFQATT and CDR2 SNEGSKA (reference sequence). CDR3 nucleotides: TGCAGTGCTAGAGCTTTTGTAGGCAGTACATACGAGCAGTACTTC. It translates to CSARAFVGSTYEQYF.

The gene calls are TRBV7-2 and TRBJ2-1; 7 nucleotides match TRBD2. CDR1 and CDR2 from the germline V gene are SGHTA and FQGNSA. Trimming took 4 bases from V and 6 from J; bases not matched to a gene: 6. The CDR3 contains 14 residues. CDR3 protein: CASSYHAGVNEQFF. The DNA of the CDR3 is TGTGCCAGCAGCTATCACGCGGGGGTCAATGAGCAGTTCTTC.

This clonotype was counted only a few times. The chain is built from TRBV19 and TRBJ1-2; D may be TRBD1 (5 bases). Trimming removed 2 bases at V and 7 bases at J, with 11 bases between. The CDR3 covers 13 residues. Germline CDR1 and CDR2: LNHDA and SQIVND (reference sequence). CDR3 sequence (DNA): TGTGCCAGTAGTATAAGCAGGGAAGGTGGCTACACCTTC. Protein sequence: CASSISREGGYTF.

V and J are TRBV27 and TRBJ2-7; 9 nucleotides line up with TRBD1. The CDR3 extends over 13 amino acids. Germline-derived CDR1 and CDR2 are MNHEY and SMNVEV (reference sequence). V shed 5 bases and J 9 bases; nucleotides not matched to a gene: 8. CDR3 loop: CASSLGTGWRQYF. The CDR3 region has the DNA TGTGCCAGCAGTCTGGGGACAGGGTGGAGGCAGTACTTC.

This clonotype has a handful of counts. The chain combines TRBV20-1 with TRBJ2-3, with 9 bases that match TRBD2. Germline CDR1 DFQATT, CDR2 SNEGSKA (reference sequence). V was clipped by 1 base and J by 3 bases; unmatched bases: 5. This CDR3 region has 15 residues. CDR3: CSARAPSGNTDTQYF. CDR3 coding DNA: TGCAGTGCTAGAGCCCCTAGCGGGAATACAGATACGCAGTATTTT.

In this sample, this clonotype turned up a few times. The V gene is TRBV5-1, the J gene TRBJ2-1; the D gene is possibly TRBD2 (6 bases). This CDR3 is 16 amino acids long. The germline CDR1 and CDR2 sequences are SGHRS and YFSETQ. Trimming took off 0 bases at V and 5 bases at J, with 15 bases between the two ends. Here the CDR3 DNA reads TGCGCCAGCAGCTTGGGTAGGAGCGGGTGGGACAATGAGCAGTTCTTC. This gives the protein CASSLGRSGWDNEQFF.

The chain uses TRBV7-2 and TRBJ2-3; 10 bases align to TRBD2. The CDR3 length is 13 residues. J lost 14 bases, V lost 0 bases, and 5 bases had no gene match. Germline CDR1 reads SGHTA; CDR2 reads FQGNSA. CDR3 loop: CASSLAASGSGYF. The CDR3 nucleotides read TGTGCCAGCAGCTTAGCCGCTAGCGGGAGTGGGTATTTT. Variable domain in full (rest from reference TRBV7-2 and TRBJ2-3): GAGVSQSPSNKVTEKGKDVELRCDPISGHTALYWYRQSLGQGLEFLIYFQGNSAPDKSGLPSDRFSAERTGGSVSTLTIQRTQQEDSAVYLCASSLAASGSGYFGPGTRLTVL.

J is TRBJ1-2 and V is TRBV4-3; TRBD1 matches 7 bases. Germline V lookup: CDR1 LGHNA, CDR2 YSLEER. Trimming cost V 0 bases and J 9 bases; bases outside gene matches: 16. This CDR3 comprises 17 residues. This CDR3 is CASSQDRKSRGGSSYTF. The CDR3 nucleotides read TGCGCCAGCAGCCAAGATAGGAAGAGCAGGGGGGGTTCTAGCTACACCTTC.

The J gene is TRBJ2-7, the V gene TRBV12-3 or TRBV12-4; a possible D gene is TRBD1 (5 bases). This CDR3 has 13 amino acids. The V end lost 2 bases, the J end lost 7 bases, and 12 bases lay between the germline ends. The CDR3 DNA sequence: TGTGCCAGCAGTTTAATTGGGGCACGGGAGCAGTACTTC. Its protein is CASSLIGAREQYF.

The chain employs TRBV28 and TRBJ2-7; 7 bases agree with TRBD1. The CDR3 contains 13 residues. Per the germline V gene, CDR1 is MDHEN and CDR2 is SYDVKM. J gave up 4 bases and V 6 bases, and 6 bases lay outside the gene matches. The CDR3 DNA reads as TGTGCCAGCAGCAACAGGGGAATTTACGAGCAGTACTTC. Amino acids: CASSNRGIYEQYF.

The chain uses TRBV4-3 and TRBJ1-1; D not certain. CDR3 length: 13 amino acids. The V gene's germline CDR1 is LGHNA and CDR2 YSLEER. Trimming took off 4 bases at V and 6 bases at J, with 12 bases between the two ends. The CDR3 reads CASSPSPWAEAFF. CDR3 in DNA: TGCGCCAGCAGCCCGTCGCCCTGGGCTGAAGCTTTCTTT.

The chain links TRBV15 to TRBJ2-1, with D unclear. CDR3 size: 16 residues. Germline lookup yields CDR1 LNHNV and CDR2 YYDKDF (reference sequence). V was trimmed by 0 bases and J by 5 bases, leaving 14 bases between them. CDR3 residues: CATSRENSLGHNEQFF. CDR3 nucleotides: TGTGCCACCAGCAGAGAGAATTCATTAGGTCACAATGAGCAGTTCTTC.

This clonotype was observed a handful of times. The V and J genes are TRBV20-1 and TRBJ2-7; possibly TRBD1 for D (5 bases). Trimming left V 3 bases short and J 5 bases short, with 11 bases between. The CDR3 extends over 12 amino acids. The germline V gene has CDR1 DFQATT and CDR2 SNEGSKA (reference sequence). CDR3 sequence reads: CSASHRSHEQYF. CDR3 DNA sequence: TGCAGTGCTAGTCACAGGTCCCACGAGCAGTACTTC.

The chain uses TRBV6-2 or TRBV6-3 and TRBJ2-5; 7 positions agree with TRBD1. V shed 6 bases and J 3 bases; nucleotides not matched to a gene: 4. The CDR3 runs 13 residues. CDR1 MNHEY and CDR2 SVGEGT come from the germline V gene. The CDR3 region is CASRRDSEETQYF. CDR3 sequence (DNA): TGTGCCAGCAGAAGGGACAGCGAAGAGACCCAGTACTTC.

This clonotype appeared a few times. V usage is TRBV10-3 and J usage is TRBJ1-1; D gene ambiguous. The CDR3 loop spans 13 amino acids. The V and J ends lost 5 bases and 1 base respectively, with 8 bases between them. CDR1 ENHRY and CDR2 SYGVKD come from the germline V gene. Written as DNA, the CDR3 is TGTGCCATCAGTTCCTTTGGGAACACTGAAGCTTTCTTT. It is translated as CAISSFGNTEAFF.

The chain uses TRBV20-1 and TRBJ2-7, with D uncertain. The last part of the DNA fits TRBJ2-5 better; the J call may be wrong. CDR3 length: 14 amino acids. CDR1 and CDR2 (germline): DFQATT, SNEGSKA (reference sequence). CDR3 in DNA: TGCAGTGCTAGAATCTCGGCGGTAGGGGAGACCCAGTACTTC. It is translated as CSARISAVGETQYF.